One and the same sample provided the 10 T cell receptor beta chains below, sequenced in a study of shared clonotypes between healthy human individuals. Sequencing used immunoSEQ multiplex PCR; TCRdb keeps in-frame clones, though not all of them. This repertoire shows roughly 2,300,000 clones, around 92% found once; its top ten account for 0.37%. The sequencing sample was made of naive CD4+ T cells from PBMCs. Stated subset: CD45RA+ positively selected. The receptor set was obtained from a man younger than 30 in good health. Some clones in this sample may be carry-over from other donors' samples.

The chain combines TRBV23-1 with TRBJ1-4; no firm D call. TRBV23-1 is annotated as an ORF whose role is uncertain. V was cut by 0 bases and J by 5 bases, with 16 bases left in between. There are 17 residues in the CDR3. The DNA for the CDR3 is TGCGCCAGCAGTCAATCCACCCGGGCAGTTCTGAATGAAAAACTGTTTTTT. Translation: CASSQSTRAVLNEKLFF.

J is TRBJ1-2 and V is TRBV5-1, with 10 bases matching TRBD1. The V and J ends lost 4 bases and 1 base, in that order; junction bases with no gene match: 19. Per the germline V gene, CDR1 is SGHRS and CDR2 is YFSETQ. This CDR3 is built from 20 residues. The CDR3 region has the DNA TGCGCCAGCAGCCGGGGGACAGGGGCCACCAACCAGCACCTTAACTATGGCTACACCTTC. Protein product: CASSRGTGATNQHLNYGYTF.

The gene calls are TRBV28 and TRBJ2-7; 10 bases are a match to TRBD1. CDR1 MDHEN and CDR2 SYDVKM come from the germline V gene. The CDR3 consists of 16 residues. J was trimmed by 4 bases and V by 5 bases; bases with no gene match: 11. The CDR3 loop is CASSGGTGTGAYEQYF. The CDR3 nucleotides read TGTGCCAGCAGTGGGGGTACCGGGACAGGGGCGTACGAGCAGTACTTC.

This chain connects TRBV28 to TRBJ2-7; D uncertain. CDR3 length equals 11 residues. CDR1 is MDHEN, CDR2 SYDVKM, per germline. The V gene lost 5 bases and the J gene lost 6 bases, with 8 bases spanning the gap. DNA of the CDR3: TGTGCCAGCAGTATCCAAACCGAGCAGTACTTC. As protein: CASSIQTEQYF. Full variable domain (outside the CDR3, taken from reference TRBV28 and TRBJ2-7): DVKVTQSSRYLVKRTGEKVFLECVQDMDHENMFWYRQDPGLGLRLIYFSYDVKMKEKGDIPEGYSVSREKKERFSLILESASTNQTSMYLCASSIQTEQYFGPGTRLTVT.

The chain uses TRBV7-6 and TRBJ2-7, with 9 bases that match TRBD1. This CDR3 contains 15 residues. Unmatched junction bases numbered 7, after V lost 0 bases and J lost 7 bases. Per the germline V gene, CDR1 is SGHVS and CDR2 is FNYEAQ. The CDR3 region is CASSLAGTGSHEQYF. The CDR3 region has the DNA TGTGCCAGCAGCTTAGCGGGGACAGGGTCGCATGAGCAGTACTTC. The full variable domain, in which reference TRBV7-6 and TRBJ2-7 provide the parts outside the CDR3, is GAGVSQSPRYKVTKRGQDVALRCDPISGHVSLYWYRQALGQGPEFLTYFNYEAQQDKSGLPNDRFSAERPEGSISTLTIQRTEQRDSAMYRCASSLAGTGSHEQYFGPGTRLTVT.

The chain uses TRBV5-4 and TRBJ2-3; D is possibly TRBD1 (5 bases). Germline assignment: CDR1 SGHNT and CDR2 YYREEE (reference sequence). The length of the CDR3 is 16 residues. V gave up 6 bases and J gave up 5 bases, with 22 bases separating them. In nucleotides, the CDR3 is TGTGCCAGCACCATTAATGCAGGGATCCCCGGAGATACGCAGTATTTT. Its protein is CASTINAGIPGDTQYF. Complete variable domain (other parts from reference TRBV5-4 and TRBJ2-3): ETGVTQSPTHLIKTRGQQVTLRCSSQSGHNTVSWYQQALGQGPQFIFQYYREEENGRGNFPPRFSGLQFPNYSSELNVNALELDDSALYLCASTINAGIPGDTQYFGPGTRLTVL.

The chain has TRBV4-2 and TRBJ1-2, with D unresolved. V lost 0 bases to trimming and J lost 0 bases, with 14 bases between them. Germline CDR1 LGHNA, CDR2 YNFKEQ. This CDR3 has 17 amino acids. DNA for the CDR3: TGTGCCAGCAGCCAAGATCTAGAGGGAAAGTCTAACTATGGCTACACCTTC. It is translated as CASSQDLEGKSNYGYTF.

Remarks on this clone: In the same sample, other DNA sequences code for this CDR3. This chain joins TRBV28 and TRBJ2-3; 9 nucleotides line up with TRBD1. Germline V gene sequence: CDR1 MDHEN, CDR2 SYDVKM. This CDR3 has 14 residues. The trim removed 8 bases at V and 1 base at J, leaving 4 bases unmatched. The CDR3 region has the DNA TGTGCCAGCCGCCGGGACAGGGGCACAGATACGCAGTATTTT. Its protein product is CASRRDRGTDTQYF.

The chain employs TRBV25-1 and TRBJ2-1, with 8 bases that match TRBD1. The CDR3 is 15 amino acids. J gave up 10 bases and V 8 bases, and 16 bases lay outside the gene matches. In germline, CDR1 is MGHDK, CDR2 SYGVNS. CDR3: CASASGQGILWEQFF. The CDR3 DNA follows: TGTGCCAGCGCCTCCGGACAGGGTATCTTGTGGGAGCAGTTCTTC. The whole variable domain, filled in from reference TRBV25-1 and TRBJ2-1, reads EADIYQTPRYLVIGTGKKITLECSQTMGHDKMYWYQQDPGMELHLIHYSYGVNSTEKGDLSSESTVSRIRTEHFPLTLESARPSHTSQYLCASASGQGILWEQFFGPGTRLTVL.

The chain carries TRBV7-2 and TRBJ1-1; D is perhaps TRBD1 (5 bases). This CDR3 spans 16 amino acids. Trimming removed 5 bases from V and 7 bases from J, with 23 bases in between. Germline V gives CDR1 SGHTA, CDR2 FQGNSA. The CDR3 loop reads CASSTYLTDSVGEAFF. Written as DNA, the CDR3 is TGTGCCAGCAGCACCTACTTGACAGACTCAGTTGGTGAAGCTTTCTTT.